Listed below are T cell receptor beta chains from one sample, sequenced in a study of OX40 agonist ivuxolimab in advanced cancers. Some clones are missing from TCRdb's copy, which holds only in-frame ones; the method was immunoSEQ multiplex PCR. The table has nearly 55,000 clones, around nine tenths seen once. The specimen was CD4+ or CD8+ T cells sorted from blood, collected in a trial of the OX40 agonist ivuxolimab. The source of these receptors is an adult with an advanced solid tumor such as melanoma, head and neck, liver or kidney cancer. CDR3s include the opening cysteine and the closing phenylalanine or tryptophan. The D gene is left open where the match is weak. The listing skips clone size in some rows; elsewhere it reads once, few, many or a size class.

CASSLGSGRGETQYF	TGTGCCAGCAGCTTAGGTAGCGGGAGAGGAGAGACCCAGTACTTC	NA	TRBD2	TRBV7-3	TRBJ2-5
CASSAGQGGTQYF	TGTGCTAGCAGCGCCGGACAGGGAGGGACCCAGTACTTC	NA	TRBD1	TRBV7-7	TRBJ2-5
CASSRTGGLADDTQYF	TGTGCCAGCAGCAGAACAGGGGGGTTGGCTGACGATACGCAGTATTTT	NA	TRBD1	TRBV5-5	TRBJ2-3
CASSVEREADTQYF	TGTGCCAGCAGCGTAGAGCGGGAGGCCGATACGCAGTATTTT	NA	TRBD2	TRBV9	TRBJ2-3
CASRGDSLNEKLFF	TGTGCCAGCAGAGGGGACAGCCTTAATGAAAAACTGTTTTTT	NA	TRBD1	TRBV27	TRBJ1-4
CASSGGSGTGTDTQYF	TGTGCCAGCAGCGGAGGAAGCGGGACTGGCACAGATACGCAGTATTTT	once	TRBD2	TRBV9	TRBJ2-3
CASSWAALAEGPNEQFF	TGCGCCAGCAGCTGGGCCGCTCTAGCGGAGGGCCCCAATGAGCAGTTCTTC	NA	TRBD2	TRBV5-1	TRBJ2-1
CASSQAGTGIGELFF	TGTGCCAGCAGTCAGGCCGGGACAGGAATCGGGGAGCTGTTTTTT	NA	TRBD1	TRBV14	TRBJ2-2
CASSPTAGGEQYF	TGTGCCAGCAGCCCGACCGCCGGCGGGGAGCAGTACTTC	few	NA	TRBV7-3	TRBJ2-7
CASSGQGGSTDTQYF	TGTGCCAGCAGTGGACAGGGGGGATCCACAGATACGCAGTATTTT	NA	TRBD1	TRBV6-4	TRBJ2-3
CASTTPRNTIYF	TGTGCCAGCACCACCCCAAGAAACACCATATATTTT	NA	NA	TRBV28	TRBJ1-3
CASSPPEFSREKAFF	TGTGCCAGCTCACCACCGGAATTTAGCCGGGAGAAAGCTTTCTTT	NA	NA	TRBV18	TRBJ1-1
CASSSLGKTPSYEQYF	TGTGCCAGCAGCTCATTAGGGAAAACCCCCTCCTACGAGCAGTACTTC	NA	NA	TRBV5-6	TRBJ2-7
CASSSGASSNEQFF	TGCGCCAGCAGCTCTGGGGCTAGCTCAAATGAGCAGTTCTTC	NA	NA	TRBV5-1	TRBJ2-1
CASSEQGLSYEQYF	TGTGCCAGCAGTGAACAGGGGCTTTCCTACGAGCAGTACTTC	NA	NA	TRBV2	TRBJ2-7
CASSTNGLFTGELFF	TGTGCCAGTAGTACCAACGGACTATTTACCGGGGAGCTGTTTTTT	NA	NA	TRBV19	TRBJ2-2
CASSNVDNSPLHF	TGTGCCAGCAGCAATGTGGATAATTCACCCCTCCACTTT	NA	NA	TRBV6-1	TRBJ1-6
CASSRDRSSTDTQYF	TGCGCCAGCAGCCGGGACAGGTCGAGCACAGATACGCAGTATTTT	NA	TRBD1	TRBV5-1	TRBJ2-3
CASSLSDAPIEQYF	TGTGCCAGCAGCTTATCCGACGCCCCGATCGAGCAGTACTTC	NA	NA	TRBV11-2	TRBJ2-7
CASSPGRVNTEAFF	TGTGCCAGCAGCCCCGGTAGGGTGAACACTGAAGCTTTCTTT	NA	NA	TRBV7-8	TRBJ1-1
CASSFRRGSYEQYF	TGTGCCAGCAGTTTCAGACGGGGTTCCTACGAGCAGTACTTC	NA	NA	TRBV27	TRBJ2-7
CASSSAGVRGDTQYF	TGCGCCAGCAGCTCAGCGGGAGTGAGGGGAGATACGCAGTATTTT	NA	TRBD2	TRBV5-1	TRBJ2-3
CASSLSGSTDTQYF	TGTGCCAGCAGCCTTAGCGGGAGCACAGATACGCAGTATTTT	NA	TRBD2	TRBV7-3	TRBJ2-3
CASSPQGQGGHSPLHF	TGTGCCAGCTCACCTCAAGGACAGGGGGGTCATTCACCCCTCCACTTT	NA	TRBD1	TRBV18	TRBJ1-6
CASSLVGLMNTEAFF	TGTGCCAGCAGCTTAGTGGGGCTAATGAACACTGAAGCTTTCTTT	NA	NA	TRBV7-2	TRBJ1-1
CASSRSSDEKQYF	TGTGCCAGCAGTAGGTCTTCGGATGAAAAGCAGTACTTC	NA	NA	TRBV7-3	TRBJ2-7
CASASLGAGANVLTF	TGTGCCAGCGCCTCACTAGGGGCTGGGGCCAACGTCCTGACTTTC	NA	NA	TRBV27	TRBJ2-6
CASSPSGQGGSPLHF	TGTGCCAGCTCACCGTCGGGACAGGGAGGCTCACCCCTCCACTTT	NA	TRBD1	TRBV18	TRBJ1-6
CAGRGEAINQETQYF	TGTGCCGGCAGGGGGGAGGCCATAAACCAAGAGACCCAGTACTTC	NA	NA	TRBV6-1	TRBJ2-5
CASSHPLTRGPNQPQHF	TGCGCCAGCAGCCACCCATTAACCCGGGGCCCTAATCAGCCCCAGCATTTT	NA	NA	TRBV4-1	TRBJ1-5
CASSSARQVNTGELFF	TGCGCCAGCAGCTCCGCCCGACAGGTGAACACCGGGGAGCTGTTTTTT	NA	NA	TRBV5-1	TRBJ2-2
CASSPLRSPYGYTF	TGTGCCAGCAGTCCACTAAGAAGTCCCTATGGCTACACCTTC	NA	NA	TRBV27	TRBJ1-2
CASSSRVGQYF	TGTGCCAGCAGCTCCCGGGTAGGGCAGTACTTC	NA	NA	TRBV7-2	TRBJ2-7
CASSAGTANEKLFF	TGTGCCAGTAGTGCCGGGACAGCTAATGAAAAACTGTTTTTT	NA	TRBD1	TRBV19	TRBJ1-4
CASTGTDPSSYEQYF	TGCGCCAGCACGGGCACCGACCCCAGCTCCTACGAGCAGTACTTC	NA	NA	TRBV10-2	TRBJ2-7
CASSLAGKTQYF	TGTGCCAGCAGCTTGGCCGGGAAGACCCAGTACTTC	NA	NA	TRBV5-4	TRBJ2-5
CASSLNSAAEETQYF	TGTGCCAGCAGCTTAAATTCTGCGGCTGAAGAGACCCAGTACTTC	NA	NA	TRBV7-2	TRBJ2-5
CATSSSIGGVSYEQYF	TGTGCCACCAGCAGCTCCATAGGGGGCGTCTCCTACGAGCAGTACTTC	NA	TRBD1	TRBV15	TRBJ2-7
CASSYRGQGTNEKLFF	TGTGCCAGCAGTTACCGGGGACAGGGAACTAATGAAAAACTGTTTTTT	NA	TRBD1	TRBV6-5	TRBJ1-4
CASTWTSASQGWQYF	TGTGCCAGCACCTGGACTAGCGCCTCCCAAGGGTGGCAGTACTTC	NA	TRBD2	TRBV6-6	TRBJ2-5
CASSPPPAANYGYTF	TGTGCCAGCAGTCCCCCCCCGGCGGCTAACTATGGCTACACCTTC	NA	NA	TRBV7-2	TRBJ1-2
CASSSVGTNEKLFF	TGTGCCAGCAGCTCAGTAGGGACTAATGAAAAACTGTTTTTT	NA	NA	TRBV28	TRBJ1-4
CASSLGGLAVTDTQYF	TGCGCCAGCAGCTTGGGCGGACTAGCGGTTACAGATACGCAGTATTTT	NA	TRBD2	TRBV5-1	TRBJ2-3
CASSHDNAIRNTIYF	TGTGCCAGCAGCCACGACAACGCTATTAGAAACACCATATATTTT	few	NA	TRBV7-9	TRBJ1-3
CASRVQSAGNEQFF	TGTGCCAGCAGGGTCCAAAGTGCGGGCAATGAGCAGTTCTTC	NA	NA	TRBV19	TRBJ2-1
CASSPPPQDTQYF	TGTGCCAGCAGCCCTCCGCCCCAAGATACGCAGTATTTT	NA	NA	TRBV7-9	TRBJ2-3
CASSTGQGVGETQYF	TGTGCCAGCAGTACAGGACAGGGGGTTGGAGAGACCCAGTACTTC	NA	TRBD1	TRBV6-1	TRBJ2-5
CASTRTGTSGRARDTQYF	TGTGCCAGCACTCGGACCGGGACTAGCGGGAGGGCCAGGGATACGCAGTATTTT	NA	TRBD2	TRBV27	TRBJ2-3
CAWAVSDRGSYNEQFF	TGTGCCTGGGCAGTTTCGGACAGGGGGTCCTACAATGAGCAGTTCTTC	once	TRBD1	TRBV30	TRBJ2-1